This TCR beta chain is drawn from a study of shared clonotypes between healthy human individuals. Study-level results: Across subsets, estimated richness was generally greater for naive than for memory populations.

From germline, CDR1 is SGHNT and CDR2 YYREEE (reference sequence). V dropped 0 bases and J dropped 10; count of bases not matched to a gene: 8. CDR3 length equals 15 residues. The CD4+ fraction was divided into a CD45RA+ naive subset and a CD45RA-negative memory subset. Comment on this clone: Its specificity is not known.

Assay runs were performed at deep level. For each subset, genomic DNA was distributed in equal portions over several immunoSEQ plates. Measured with immunoSEQ multiplex PCR; TCRdb has only the in-frame clones, and not every one. In the table there are roughly 2.2 million clones, 90% to 95% of which are singletons. Specimen: naive CD4+ T cells from PBMCs. Subset here: CD45RA+ positively selected. This rearrangement joins TRBV5-4 to TRBJ2-1, with 9 bases identical to TRBD2. The TCR was taken from a man between 18 and 29 years old in good health. Some clones in this sample may be carry-over from other donors' samples. The CDR3 sequence: CASSLAGGRAYEQFF. CDR3 coding DNA: TGTGCCAGCAGCTTGGCCGGCGGGAGGGCCTACGAGCAGTTCTTC.